This TCR beta chain was sequenced during a study of CD8+CD57+ T cells in acquired aplastic anemia. Across the whole study: The average for DNA from sorted CD4+ and CD8+ cells was 3 to 3.5 ug. Healthy donor sequencing depth: 9 million to 10.8 million CD4+, roughly 11 million CD8+ reads. General study findings and limits: Levels of CD8+ Simpson's diversity were not significantly distinct in patients versus controls. Comparison of patients with controls identified roughly 30 shared CD8+ CDR3 sequences.

The germline V gene encodes CDR1 DFQATT and CDR2 SNEGSKA (reference sequence). The CDR3 covers 14 residues. V was trimmed by 5 bases and J by 2 bases, leaving 15 bases between them. Both TCR beta VDJ combination and CDR3 sequence profiling were carried out. Genomic DNA was the template for this profiling. Via MiXCR, TCRdb re-called the reads, giving one row per CDR3 protein. The data show 200,000 to 250,000 distinct CDR3 sequences, with approximately 35% seen just once and around 1.1% held by the top ten. This clonotype was counted many times. Its antigen is unknown. Sequences were obtained from sorted CD4+, CD8+, or CD8+CD57+ T cells (not recorded which) from PBMCs. V gene TRBV20-1 combines with J gene TRBJ1-2; no clear D gene. The TCR comes from a human donor in good health, serving as a control. CDR3 protein: CSALGGWRNYGYTF. CDR3 nucleotides: TGCAGTGCTCTCGGAGGGTGGAGGAACTATGGCTACACCTTC.